This TCR beta chain was captured in a study of CD8 T cells in Susac syndrome. cDNA came from approximately 0.5 to 1 ug RNA primed by random hexamers. Amplification of TCR beta CDR3 by immunoSEQ multiplex PCR spanned 54 Vbeta and 13 Jbeta. In TCRdb, the immunoSEQ multiplex PCR reads were re-called with MiXCR into one record per CDR3 protein. The repertoire includes approximately 49,000 distinct CDR3 sequences, 85% to 95% of them detected once, and 0.75% sits in the top ten. Study outcomes and limitations: Only a relatively small number of individuals were included in the TCR sequencing and HLA analysis. Susac CD8+ clonal expansion peaked in TEMRA cells and active patients.

There are 14 residues in the CDR3. Germline V gives CDR1 PRHDT, CDR2 FYEKMQ (reference sequence). V was cut by 1 base and J by 3 bases, with 10 bases left in between. In regard to this clonotype: Its target is not known.

It was negative isolation that provided the CD8+ and CD4+ T cells, whereas TEMRA cells were enriched by FACS. The sample was CD8+ T cells from PBMCs. The rearrangement uses TRBV13 and TRBJ2-7; tentatively, D is TRBD2 (6 bases). This receptor was obtained from a human donor with Susac syndrome. CDR3 in DNA: TGTGCCAGCAGCTTAGAGTCGGGACTCTACGAGCAGTACTTC. Translating gives CASSLESGLYEQYF.